Listed below are T cell receptor beta chains from one sample, sequenced in a study of T cells in Graves' hyperthyroidism and ophthalmopathy. TCRdb fed the multiplex PCR reads into MiXCR, producing one record per CDR3 protein. The sample includes approximately 740,000 distinct CDR3 sequences, 14% of them seen just once. The specimen was blood. The receptors were sampled from a woman aged 18 to 35 with Graves' hyperthyroidism. The CDR3 runs from the conserved cysteine through the conserved F or W. D genes are given only for firm matches. Size is omitted from some rows. Given values are once, few, many or a class for expanded clones.

TRBV7-3	many	-	TRBJ2-1	CASSEGVRREQFF	TGTGCCAGCAGCGAGGGGGTCCGGAGGGAGCAGTTCTTC
TRBV7-9	-	TRBD1	TRBJ2-7	CASSPTGSLFEQYF	TGTGCCAGCAGCCCGACAGGGTCCCTCTTCGAGCAGTACTTC
TRBV6-1	few	-	TRBJ2-7	CASSPTEGSYEQYF	TGTGCCAGCAGTCCCACGGAGGGATCCTACGAGCAGTACTTC
TRBV28	-	-	TRBJ2-1	CASSLSSPRRNEQFF	TGTGCCAGCAGTTTATCATCCCCCAGGAGGAATGAGCAGTTCTTC
TRBV18	-	TRBD1	TRBJ2-5	CASSPEDRAETQYF	TGTGCCAGCTCACCTGAAGACAGGGCGGAGACCCAGTACTTC
TRBV20-1	many	-	TRBJ2-5	CSAVHPQETQYF	TGCAGTGCGGTACATCCCCAAGAGACCCAGTACTTC
TRBV10-3	-	TRBD2	TRBJ2-2	CAISNSGRATGELFF	TGTGCCATCAGTAATAGCGGGAGGGCTACCGGGGAGCTGTTTTTT
TRBV3-1	-	-	TRBJ1-4	CASSQGQKLFF	TGTGCCAGCAGCCAAGGACAGAAACTGTTTTTT
TRBV5-1	-	TRBD1	TRBJ2-3	CASSLSFTGGENTQYF	TGCGCCAGCAGCTTGAGTTTCACAGGGGGCGAAAATACGCAGTATTTT
TRBV10-3	many	-	TRBJ2-7	CAIMRAGSYEQYF	TGTGCCATCATGCGGGCCGGGAGCTACGAGCAGTACTTC
TRBV7-9	many	-	TRBJ2-7	CASSLIDEQYF	TGTGCCAGCAGCCTCATCGACGAGCAGTACTTC
TRBV4-1	few	-	TRBJ1-1	CASSQSHHVYLNTEAFF	TGCGCCAGCAGCCAATCTCATCACGTGTATTTGAACACTGAAGCTTTCTTT
TRBV6-1	few	TRBD2	TRBJ2-2	CASSQVASGSYTGELFF	TGTGCCAGCTCGCAAGTGGCTAGCGGGAGTTACACCGGGGAGCTGTTTTTT
TRBV18	many	TRBD2	TRBJ2-1	CASSPPTSGGNEQFF	TGTGCCAGCTCACCACCGACTAGCGGAGGGAATGAGCAGTTCTTC
TRBV30	many	-	TRBJ2-1	CAWSGVNEQFF	TGTGCCTGGAGTGGGGTGAATGAGCAGTTCTTC
TRBV6-1	many	TRBD2	TRBJ2-2	CASSFFRTSGVNTGELFF	TGTGCCAGCAGTTTCTTCCGGACTAGCGGGGTGAACACCGGGGAGCTGTTTTTT
TRBV10-2	many	-	TRBJ1-1	CASGHGPGDTEAFF	TGCGCCAGCGGTCATGGCCCGGGGGACACTGAAGCTTTCTTT
TRBV2	many	-	TRBJ1-1	CARDRGDNTEAFF	TGTGCCAGAGACCGGGGAGACAACACTGAAGCTTTCTTT
TRBV6-1	-	-	TRBJ1-5	CASSEVPGSNQPQHF	TGTGCCAGCAGTGAAGTGCCAGGTAGCAATCAGCCCCAGCATTTT
TRBV19	-	-	TRBJ2-3	CASRSRGTDTQYF	TGTGCCTCAAGGAGCAGGGGCACAGATACGCAGTATTTT
TRBV7-8	-	TRBD2	TRBJ2-3	CASSLALGLAADTQYF	TGTGCCAGCAGCTTAGCTCTAGGACTAGCTGCAGATACGCAGTATTTT
TRBV5-1	many	-	TRBJ2-5	CASSHHGAGTQETQYF	TGCGCCAGCAGTCACCACGGGGCCGGCACGCAAGAGACCCAGTACTTC
TRBV10-2	-	TRBD1	TRBJ2-7	CASSERTGLYEQYF	TGCGCCAGCAGTGAGAGGACAGGCCTTTACGAGCAGTACTTC
TRBV27	many	TRBD1	TRBJ1-6	CASSLSTGLDSPLHF	TGTGCCAGCAGTTTATCGACAGGGTTGGATTCACCCCTCCACTTT
TRBV5-1	many	-	TRBJ2-1	CASSLGGLGEQFF	TGCGCCAGCAGCTTGGGAGGTTTGGGTGAGCAGTTCTTC
TRBV20-1	-	-	TRBJ1-1	CSARGRPGQTEALF	TGCAGTGCTAGAGGTCGTCCAGGCCAAACTGAAGCTCTCTTT
TRBV19	once	-	TRBJ2-7	CASSIRPGSYEQYF	TGTGCCAGTAGTATAAGACCGGGCTCCTACGAGCAGTACTTC
TRBV29-1	-	-	TRBJ1-2	CSVVIGYGYTF	TGCAGCGTTGTAATCGGTTACGGCTACACCTTC
TRBV18	many	TRBD2	TRBJ2-2	CASSKGLAGDTGELFF	TGTGCCAGCTCAAAGGGACTAGCGGGAGACACCGGGGAGCTGTTTTTT
TRBV7-9	many	-	TRBJ1-1	CASSFKLGRGSEAFF	TGTGCCAGCAGCTTTAAATTAGGACGGGGTTCTGAAGCTTTCTTT
TRBV2	-	TRBD1	TRBJ2-1	CASTGQGEFF	TGTGCCAGTACCGGACAGGGAGAGTTCTTC
TRBV27	few	-	TRBJ2-6	CASSKQGSGSGANVLTF	TGTGCCAGCAGTAAACAGGGAAGTGGATCAGGGGCCAACGTCCTGACTTTC
TRBV20-1	many	-	TRBJ2-7	CSASGIGEQYF	TGCAGTGCTAGTGGGATTGGCGAGCAGTACTTC
TRBV7-9	-	-	TRBJ2-5	CASSQDPRINSQYF	TGCGCCAGCAGCCAAGACCCGAGGATAAATTCTCAGTACTTC
TRBV27	-	TRBD2	TRBJ2-1	CASSPGSLAGGYEQFF	TGTGCCAGCAGTCCCGGATCTCTAGCGGGAGGCTACGAGCAGTTCTTC
TRBV29-1	-	-	TRBJ2-3	CNARGAADTQYF	TGCAACGCCCGGGGGGCCGCAGATACGCAGTATTTT
TRBV29-1	-	-	TRBJ2-3	CSVDMGTDTQYF	TGCAGCGTCGACATGGGCACAGATACGCAGTATTTT
TRBV7-8	many	-	TRBJ2-7	CASGIEGRPYEQYF	TGTGCCAGCGGGATTGAAGGACGGCCCTACGAGCAGTACTTC
TRBV27	-	-	TRBJ2-2	CASSLLGSQGAGELFF	TGTGCCAGCAGCCTGCTTGGGTCACAGGGCGCCGGGGAGCTGTTTTTT
TRBV7-9	many	TRBD2	TRBJ2-1	CASSRGTSGYNEQFF	TGTGCCAGCAGCCGTGGGACTAGCGGTTACAATGAGCAGTTCTTC
TRBV12-3/TRBV12-4	many	TRBD1	TRBJ2-7	CASGIGQGFPEQYF	TGTGCCAGCGGGATCGGACAGGGGTTCCCCGAGCAGTACTTC
TRBV11-3	many	-	TRBJ2-1	CASSSLLASSYNEQFF	TGTGCCAGCAGCTCCCTTCTAGCGTCCTCCTACAATGAGCAGTTCTTC
TRBV6-2/TRBV6-3	-	-	TRBJ2-7	CASSPTLGQSYEQYF	TGTGCCAGCAGTCCTACACTCGGACAGTCCTACGAGCAGTACTTC
TRBV30	many	-	TRBJ1-2	CAWTFSGVNYGYTF	TGTGCCTGGACCTTTTCGGGGGTCAACTATGGCTACACCTTC
TRBV29-1	-	TRBD1	TRBJ2-5	CSVDQGVRKTQYF	TGCAGCGTTGACCAGGGGGTACGAAAGACCCAGTACTTC
TRBV29-1	-	TRBD2	TRBJ2-7	CSGGLAGGYEQYF	TGCAGCGGGGGACTAGCGGGAGGCTACGAGCAGTACTTC
TRBV12-3/TRBV12-4	-	-	TRBJ2-2	CASGVQPGELFF	TGTGCCAGCGGGGTACAGCCCGGGGAGCTGTTTTTT
TRBV20-1	many	-	TRBJ1-5	CSASAALASNQPQHF	TGCAGTGCTAGTGCCGCGTTGGCGAGCAATCAGCCCCAGCATTTT
TRBV19	-	-	TRBJ2-3	CASSIDGSTDTQYF	TGTGCCAGTAGTATAGATGGGAGCACAGATACGCAGTATTTT
TRBV12-3/TRBV12-4	-	TRBD1	TRBJ2-7	CASSSGQGFEQYF	TGTGCCAGCAGTTCGGGACAGGGTTTTGAGCAGTACTTC